Below are 21 T cell receptor beta chains sequenced from a single sample in a study of T cell responses to AZD1222 COVID-19 vaccine. Sequencing was performed with immunoSEQ multiplex PCR; in TCRdb, only in-frame clones are kept and a portion is missing. The data show about 130,000 clones, roughly nine tenths seen once. Sequencing was performed on peripheral blood, taken 28 days after the second AZD1222 dose. These receptors were collected from an adult who received the AZD1222 COVID-19 vaccine.

In this sample, this clone turned up a few times. J is TRBJ1-2 and V is TRBV29-1; weak D call: TRBD1 (6 bases). Trimming removed 0 bases at V and 4 bases at J, with 12 bases between. CDR1 SQVTM and CDR2 ANQGSEA come from the germline V gene. The CDR3 covers 14 residues. This CDR3 is CSVEDSDRFYGYTF. CDR3 coding DNA: TGCAGCGTTGAAGATTCCGACAGGTTCTATGGCTACACCTTC.

The genes are TRBV6-5 and TRBJ1-1, with 7 nucleotides matching TRBD1. V was clipped by 10 bases and J by 0 bases; unmatched bases: 8. The CDR3 is 14 amino acids. Germline V gene sequence: CDR1 MNHEY, CDR2 SVGAGI. The CDR3 protein is CATMDRWVNTEAFF. CDR3 DNA sequence: TGTGCCACCATGGACAGGTGGGTGAACACTGAAGCTTTCTTT.

CDR3: CASSRGITILDTEAFF. The CDR3 coding sequence is TGTGCCAGTAGTAGGGGGATCACCATTTTGGACACTGAAGCTTTCTTT. The rearrangement uses TRBV19 and TRBJ1-1; D might be TRBD1 (5 bases). CDR3 length: 16 residues. The germline V and J ends were trimmed by 4 bases and 3 bases, with 18 bases remaining between them. CDR1 is LNHDA, CDR2 SQIVND, per germline (reference sequence).

V usage is TRBV7-9 and J usage is TRBJ1-2; the D is unclear. Germline V gene sequence: CDR1 SEHNR, CDR2 FQNEAQ (reference sequence). This CDR3 region has 15 residues. Trimming removed 7 bases from V and 1 base from J, with 16 bases in between. CDR3 DNA: TGTGCCAGCACCACGGGGTACAGTCTTAACTATGGCTACACCTTC. Translation: CASTTGYSLNYGYTF.

V gene TRBV18 combines with J gene TRBJ2-1, with no clear D. Trimming left V 6 bases short and J 1 base short, with 10 bases between. This CDR3 has 14 residues. Per germline, CDR1 KGHSH and CDR2 LQKENI. The CDR3 protein is CASSGTRSYNEQFF. The CDR3 DNA follows: TGTGCCAGCTCTGGAACCCGATCCTACAATGAGCAGTTCTTC.

The chain joins TRBV30 to TRBJ2-5; TRBD1 matches at 9 bases. The germline CDR1 and CDR2 sequences are GTSNPN and SVGIG (reference sequence). J was trimmed by 1 base and V by 5 bases; bases with no gene match: 11. This CDR3 is 16 amino acids long. Here the CDR3 DNA reads TGTGCCTGGTGCACAGGGGGCCGGCCACTCCAAGAGACCCAGTACTTC. Translation gives CAWCTGGRPLQETQYF.

The rearrangement links TRBV3-1 (or the pseudogene TRBV3-2) to TRBJ1-1; no reliable D call. V lost 7 bases, J lost 0 bases, and 12 bases lay in between. CDR1 LGHDT and CDR2 YNNKEL come from the germline V gene (reference sequence). This CDR3 region has 14 residues. CDR3 coding DNA: TGTGCCAGCACCCCGGCTGGGATGAACACTGAAGCTTTCTTT. As protein: CASTPAGMNTEAFF.

V is TRBV5-1 and J is TRBJ1-1, with a weak D call TRBD1 (5 bases). The V end lost 3 bases, the J end lost 1 base, and 13 bases lay between the germline ends. The CDR3 covers 15 residues. Germline V gene sequence: CDR1 SGHRS, CDR2 YFSETQ. CDR3 in amino acids: CASSSLGTSNTEAFF. Written as DNA, the CDR3 is TGCGCCAGCAGCTCCCTTGGGACGTCGAACACTGAAGCTTTCTTT. Combining the CDR3 with reference TRBV5-1 and TRBJ1-1 gives the whole variable domain KAGVTQTPRYLIKTRGQQVTLSCSPISGHRSVSWYQQTPGQGLQFLFEYFSETQRNKGNFPGRFSGRQFSNSRSEMNVSTLELGDSALYLCASSSLGTSNTEAFFGQGTRLTVV.

This chain uses TRBV3-1 (or the pseudogene TRBV3-2) with TRBJ2-5; D might be TRBD1 or TRBD2, each matching 5 bases. Germline V gives CDR1 LGHDT, CDR2 YNNKEL (reference sequence). Trimming removed 3 bases from V and 4 bases from J, with 21 bases in between. CDR3 length: 17 amino acids. The DNA of the CDR3 is TGTGCCAGCAGCCAGTACCCTCCGGGGCTAGGACGAGAGACCCAGTACTTC. Its protein product is CASSQYPPGLGRETQYF.

This clone was detected a few times. V gene TRBV5-1 combines with J gene TRBJ1-5; 8 bases line up with TRBD1. Per the germline V gene, CDR1 is SGHRS and CDR2 is YFSETQ. The CDR3 totals 16 residues. Trimming took 3 bases from V and 0 from J; bases not matched to a gene: 5. The CDR3 DNA reads as TGCGCCAGCAGCTGGACAGGGCCCTATAGCAATCAGCCCCAGCATTTT. Translated, it gives CASSWTGPYSNQPQHF.

The chain couples TRBV6-4 to TRBJ2-5; 10 positions agree with TRBD2. The V segment lost 2 bases and the J segment 5 bases; nucleotides outside the gene matches: 14. The CDR3 has 18 amino acids. In germline, CDR1 is MRHNA, CDR2 SNTAGT. The CDR3 sequence: CASSDLIAGGPEGETQYF. The CDR3 DNA is TGTGCCAGCAGTGACCTAATAGCGGGGGGCCCTGAGGGGGAGACCCAGTACTTC.

The chain is built from TRBV5-4 and TRBJ2-1; 11 bases are shared with TRBD2. Germline V gives CDR1 SGHNT, CDR2 YYREEE (reference sequence). This CDR3 region has 15 residues. The V gene end was trimmed by 4 bases and the J gene end by 3 bases; junction bases not matched to a gene: 3. DNA for the CDR3: TGTGCCAGCAGCCCGGGACTAGCGGACTACAATGAGCAGTTCTTC. Protein: CASSPGLADYNEQFF.

This clone was detected once. V is TRBV5-5 and J is TRBJ2-4; D gene uncertain. V was cut by 3 bases and J by 4 bases, with 11 bases left in between. The CDR3 covers 14 residues. Per the germline V gene, CDR1 is SGHKS and CDR2 is YYEKEE (reference sequence). The CDR3 bases are TGTGCCAGCAGCTCCCCGGGTGCGAAAAACATTCAGTACTTC. This encodes CASSSPGAKNIQYF.

This chain uses TRBV5-1 with TRBJ2-3; unclear D gene. This CDR3 spans 13 amino acids. Between the trimmed V and J ends, which lost 1 base and 4 bases, there was a span of 7 bases. In germline, CDR1 is SGHRS, CDR2 YFSETQ. This CDR3 is CASSLTQADTQYF. CDR3 in DNA: TGCGCCAGCAGCTTGACACAAGCAGATACGCAGTATTTT. Supplemented by reference TRBV5-1 and TRBJ2-3, the full variable domain reads KAGVTQTPRYLIKTRGQQVTLSCSPISGHRSVSWYQQTPGQGLQFLFEYFSETQRNKGNFPGRFSGRQFSNSRSEMNVSTLELGDSALYLCASSLTQADTQYFGPGTRLTVL.

This rearrangement joins TRBV7-2 to TRBJ1-2; no clear D gene. Trimming took off 3 bases at V and 0 bases at J, with 8 bases between the two ends. The CDR3 length is 14 residues. Germline loops: CDR1 SGHTA, CDR2 FQGNSA. This chain's CDR3 is CASSFSLSNYGYTF. DNA of the CDR3: TGTGCCAGCAGCTTTTCCCTCTCTAACTATGGCTACACCTTC. Together with reference TRBV7-2 and TRBJ1-2, the CDR3 gives the full variable domain: GAGVSQSPSNKVTEKGKDVELRCDPISGHTALYWYRQSLGQGLEFLIYFQGNSAPDKSGLPSDRFSAERTGGSVSTLTIQRTQQEDSAVYLCASSFSLSNYGYTFGSGTRLTVV.

The rearrangement joins TRBV7-9 to TRBJ1-4; D gene uncertain. V shed 0 bases and J shed 7 bases, with 9 bases lying between them. The V gene's germline CDR1 is SEHNR and CDR2 FQNEAQ (reference sequence). CDR3 length: 14 amino acids. This CDR3 reads CASSLAEGSEKLFF. CDR3 bases: TGTGCCAGCAGCTTAGCCGAGGGTTCTGAAAAACTGTTTTTT. The variable domain in full, with the rest retrieved from reference TRBV7-9 and TRBJ1-4, is DTGVSQNPRHKITKRGQNVTFRCDPISEHNRLYWYRQTLGQGPEFLTYFQNEAQLEKSRLLSDRFSAERPKGSFSTLEIQRTEQGDSAMYLCASSLAEGSEKLFFGSGTQLSVL.

This chain uses TRBV7-9 with TRBJ2-5, with D perhaps matching TRBD2 (5 bases). The CDR3 extends over 14 amino acids. The germline V and J ends were trimmed by 5 bases and 1 base, with 11 bases remaining between them. Germline assignment: CDR1 SEHNR and CDR2 FQNEAQ (reference sequence). CDR3 bases: TGTGCCAGCAGCCGGAGACTAACCCAAGAGACCCAGTACTTC. This gives the protein CASSRRLTQETQYF.

The V call is TRBV18, the J call TRBJ2-2; D not certain. Germline CDR1 and CDR2: KGHSH and LQKENI. This CDR3 contains 13 residues. V lost 3 bases and J 8 bases, leaving 10 bases between the germline ends. The CDR3 DNA follows: TGTGCCAGCTCACCCGGACCGAGGGGGGAGCTGTTTTTT. This encodes CASSPGPRGELFF. Filled out from reference TRBV18 and TRBJ2-2, the complete variable domain reads NAGVMQNPRHLVRRRGQEARLRCSPMKGHSHVYWYRQLPEEGLKFMVYLQKENIIDESGMPKERFSAEFPKEGPSILRIQQVVRGDSAAYFCASSPGPRGELFFGEGSRLTVL.

This chain joins TRBV5-1 and TRBJ1-5; weak D call: TRBD1 (6 bases). The germline V gene has CDR1 SGHRS and CDR2 YFSETQ. V dropped 4 bases and J dropped 0 bases, with 11 bases sitting between them. This CDR3 spans 15 amino acids. The CDR3 loop reads CASSPDSNSNQPQHF. The CDR3 DNA reads TGCGCCAGCAGCCCGGACAGTAATAGCAATCAGCCCCAGCATTTT.

The chain joins TRBV7-2 to TRBJ2-1; D uncertain. The V gene's germline CDR1 is SGHTA and CDR2 FQGNSA. The CDR3 spans 15 residues. Trimming removed 1 base at V and 0 bases at J, with 7 bases between. This CDR3 reads CASSLGWGSYNEQFF. The CDR3 nucleotides are TGTGCCAGCAGCTTAGGGTGGGGCTCCTACAATGAGCAGTTCTTC.

The chain joins TRBV30 to TRBJ2-7; the match to TRBD1 covers 7 bases. V dropped 4 bases and J dropped 4; count of bases not matched to a gene: 7. Germline V CDR1 and CDR2: GTSNPN, SVGIG (reference sequence). This CDR3 has 13 residues. Here the CDR3 reads CAWTRQGSYEQYF. CDR3 nucleotide sequence: TGTGCCTGGACCCGACAGGGTTCTTACGAGCAGTACTTC. The whole variable domain, filled in from reference TRBV30 and TRBJ2-7, reads SQTIHQWPATLVQPVGSPLSLECTVEGTSNPNLYWYRQAAGRGLQLLFYSVGIGQISSEVPQNLSASRPQDRQFILSSKKLLLSDSGFYLCAWTRQGSYEQYFGPGTRLTVT.